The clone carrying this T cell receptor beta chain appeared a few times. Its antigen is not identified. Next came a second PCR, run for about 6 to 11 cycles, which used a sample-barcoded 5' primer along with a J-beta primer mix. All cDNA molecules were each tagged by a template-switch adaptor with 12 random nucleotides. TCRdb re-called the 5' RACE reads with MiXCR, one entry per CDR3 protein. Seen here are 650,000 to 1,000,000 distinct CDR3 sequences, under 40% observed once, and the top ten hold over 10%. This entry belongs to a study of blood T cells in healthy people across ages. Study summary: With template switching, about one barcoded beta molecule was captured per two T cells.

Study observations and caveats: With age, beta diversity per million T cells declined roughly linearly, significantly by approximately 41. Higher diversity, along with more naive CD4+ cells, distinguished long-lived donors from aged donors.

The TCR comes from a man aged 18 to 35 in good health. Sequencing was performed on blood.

The CDR3 loop reads CASSPESGLWNSPLHF. For the CDR3, the DNA is TGTGCCAGCAGCCCGGAATCGGGGCTTTGGAATTCACCCCTCCACTTT. The J gene is TRBJ1-6, the V gene TRBV5-5; tentatively, D is TRBD1 (5 bases). Between the trimmed V and J ends, which lost 4 bases and 7 bases, there was a span of 18 bases. The CDR3 totals 16 residues. Per the germline V gene, CDR1 is SGHKS and CDR2 is YYEKEE (reference sequence). Full variable domain (outside the CDR3, taken from reference TRBV5-5 and TRBJ1-6): DAGVTQSPTHLIKTRGQQVTLRCSPISGHKSVSWYQQVLGQGPQFIFQYYEKEERGRGNFPDRFSARQFPNYSSELNVNALLLGDSALYLCASSPESGLWNSPLHFGNGTRLTVT.